These T cell receptor beta chains were read from a single sample in a study of T cells after yellow fever vaccination. TCRdb itself ran the 5' RACE reads through MiXCR, one entry per CDR3 protein. The sample holds fewer than 100,000 distinct CDR3 sequences, approximately 8.4% seen once. The sequencing used CD8+ T cells not binding an NS4B(214-222) dextramer, sorted from PBMCs, collected more than 14 days after the first yellow fever vaccination. These receptors originate from a man aged 18 to 35 who received the YFV17D yellow fever vaccine. CDR3s include the opening cysteine and the closing phenylalanine or tryptophan. D genes are given only for firm matches. Size values are once, few and many counts, or a class for expanded clones, and some rows have none.

.	TRBV19	TRBJ1-1	.	TGTGCCAGTAGTATCGTTGACAGCGGTCCTGAAGCTTTCTTT	CASSIVDSGPEAFF
.	TRBV5-1	TRBJ2-3	.	TGCGCCAGCAGCTTGCGACCGGCCCTTGCGGGAGATACGCAGTATTTT	CASSLRPALAGDTQYF
few	TRBV29-1	TRBJ2-2	.	TGCAGCGCTCACGGGGGAGACACCGGGGAGCTGTTTTTT	CSAHGGDTGELFF
many	TRBV15	TRBJ1-1	.	TGTGCCACCAGCCGGAACACTGAAGCTTTCTTT	CATSRNTEAFF
few	TRBV4-1	TRBJ2-3	.	TGCGCCAGCAGCAGCCTGGGAGTTTCCACTAGCACAGATACGCAGTATTTT	CASSSLGVSTSTDTQYF
few	TRBV5-4	TRBJ1-2	TRBD1	TGTGCCAGCAGCTATAAAACAGGGGACTATGGCTACACCTTC	CASSYKTGDYGYTF
few	TRBV7-3	TRBJ2-1	TRBD2	TGTGCCAGCAGCCCGACGGGGGGGACTGGGTATGAGCAGTTCTTC	CASSPTGGTGYEQFF
few	TRBV3-1	TRBJ1-4	.	TGTGCCAGCAGCCAAGATGCTTTGTATTCGGGTGCAACTAATGAAAAACTGTTTTTT	CASSQDALYSGATNEKLFF
.	TRBV7-2	TRBJ2-1	.	TGTGCCAGCAGCTTACAGGGTCCTGAGCAGTTCTTC	CASSLQGPEQFF
.	TRBV12-3/TRBV12-4	TRBJ1-1	.	TGTGCCAGCCTAAGCAGGGGTGACACTGAAGCTTTCTTT	CASLSRGDTEAFF
.	TRBV20-1	TRBJ2-7	TRBD2	TGCAGTGCTAGGAGGCGGGGGGTGACGGAGTCCTACGAGCAGTACTTC	CSARRRGVTESYEQYF
few	TRBV18	TRBJ1-2	TRBD1	TGTGCCAGCTCCCTGGATGGACAGGGGGTAGGGTATGGCTACACCTTC	CASSLDGQGVGYGYTF
few	TRBV12-3/TRBV12-4	TRBJ1-1	.	TGTGCCAGCAGTTCCAGTTTTGGGGGGTTAGGCACTGAAGCTTTCTTT	CASSSSFGGLGTEAFF
.	TRBV20-1	TRBJ2-2	.	TGCAGTGCTAGAGTTCGTGGGTGGGGGTCCACCGGGGAGCTGTTTTTT	CSARVRGWGSTGELFF
.	TRBV11-2	TRBJ2-7	.	TGTGCCAGCAGCTTCAGCCGCGGTGACGAGCAGTACTTC	CASSFSRGDEQYF
.	TRBV7-3	TRBJ2-3	TRBD2	TGTGCCAGCAGCTTACTAGCGGGGGAGACAGATACGCAGTATTTT	CASSLLAGETDTQYF
.	TRBV4-3	TRBJ2-1	.	TGCGCCAGCAGCCCAGGGGTCTGGTTGAACGGGAATGAGCAGTTCTTC	CASSPGVWLNGNEQFF
few	TRBV7-6	TRBJ2-7	.	TGTGCCAGCAGCTTAAAAAGCGGGCCTCCCTACGAGCAGTACTTC	CASSLKSGPPYEQYF
medium-sized	TRBV7-9	TRBJ2-5	TRBD2	TGTGCCAGCAGCCCTCGGGAGGGAGAGACCCAGTACTTC	CASSPREGETQYF
.	TRBV15	TRBJ2-7	TRBD1	TGTGCCACCAGCGGGGGACAGGGGGCTTCATTCAACGAGCAGTACTTC	CATSGGQGASFNEQYF
.	TRBV7-9	TRBJ2-7	.	TGTGCCAGCAGACAGCTTTCTGAGCAGTACTTC	CASRQLSEQYF
.	TRBV7-9	TRBJ2-1	.	TGTGCCAGCAGCTTAACTACCCTTACCTACAATGAGCAGTTCTTC	CASSLTTLTYNEQFF
many	TRBV29-1	TRBJ2-3	TRBD2	TGCAGCGTTGAACTAGCGGGCCATAGCACAGATACGCAGTATTTT	CSVELAGHSTDTQYF
many	TRBV4-3	TRBJ2-6	.	TGCGCCAGCAGCCAAGAGTCCGCCTCTGGGGCCAACGTCCTGACTTTC	CASSQESASGANVLTF
.	TRBV7-8	TRBJ1-5	.	TGTGCCAGCAGCCCGGACGGACGGGCGCGAGATCAGCCCCAGCATTTT	CASSPDGRARDQPQHF
.	TRBV9	TRBJ2-3	TRBD2	TGTGCCAGCAGCGCCCCCGGGACTAGCGGGGGAATCACAGATACGCAGTATTTT	CASSAPGTSGGITDTQYF
many	TRBV7-3	TRBJ2-1	.	TGTGCCAGCAGCCTCGCGCTAGGGGAGTACAATGAGCAGTTCTTC	CASSLALGEYNEQFF
many	TRBV7-6	TRBJ2-1	.	TGTGCCAGCAGCTTAGAAGGCAGTTCCTACAATGAGCAGTTCTTC	CASSLEGSSYNEQFF
few	TRBV5-1	TRBJ2-7	.	TGCGCCAGCAGCTTGGGGACAGAGCAGCTATTCTACGAGCAGTACTTC	CASSLGTEQLFYEQYF
many	TRBV12-3/TRBV12-4	TRBJ2-5	TRBD2	TGTGCCAGCAGTTTACTCCTAGCGGGGGCTGAGACCCAGTACTTC	CASSLLLAGAETQYF
.	TRBV6-2/TRBV6-3	TRBJ2-2	TRBD2	TGTGCCAGCAGTTTGTTTGGGCTAGCGGGGTTCGCGAACACCGGGGAGCTGTTTTTT	CASSLFGLAGFANTGELFF
.	TRBV7-9	TRBJ2-3	.	TGTGCCAGCAGCCACCCGGCGCACAGGGTGACAGATACGCAGTATTTT	CASSHPAHRVTDTQYF
few	TRBV2	TRBJ2-2	.	TGTGCCAGCAGCGGGGCGAACACCGGGGAGCTGTTTTTT	CASSGANTGELFF
many	TRBV27	TRBJ1-2	.	TGTGCCAGCACCGGACACCTTGGCAGCTATGGCTACACCTTC	CASTGHLGSYGYTF
few	TRBV15	TRBJ1-2	TRBD1	TGTGCCACCTTGGGACAGGGGAATGGCTACACCTTC	CATLGQGNGYTF